This TCR beta chain was identified during a study of OX40 agonist ivuxolimab in advanced cancers. Study as a whole: Earlier anti-PD-1, anti-PD-L1 or anti-CTLA-4 therapy was permitted; 35% to 50% had received some. Study-wide findings and caveats: People who partly responded at 0.1-3.0 mg/kg had some of the least clonal expansion seen. CD4+ T cells averaged fewer expanded clones than CD8+ T cells.

Turning to this clone: The antigen remains unidentified.

Sampling of blood occurred at baseline, cycle 4 day 1, and cycle 7 day 1. Sequencing used immunoSEQ multiplex PCR; TCRdb keeps in-frame clones, though not all of them. Of 60,000 to 90,000 clones in the sample, approximately 86% are singletons; the top ten hold around 0.75%. Trimming took off 1 base at V and 1 base at J, with 4 bases between the two ends. Germline V gene lookup returns CDR1 MGHRA and CDR2 YSYEKL. This CDR3 has 13 amino acids. The clonotype originates from an adult with an advanced solid tumor such as melanoma, head and neck, liver or kidney cancer. The rearrangement joins TRBV4-1 to TRBJ2-5; no firm D call. The input for sequencing was CD4+ or CD8+ T cells sorted from blood, taken in a trial of the OX40 agonist ivuxolimab. CDR3 nucleotide sequence: TGCGCCAGCAGCCAAGCGCCCCAAGAGACCCAGTACTTC. Residues: CASSQAPQETQYF.